Shown below are 14 T cell receptor beta chains from a single sample sequenced in a study of blood T cell repertoires in COVID-19. TCRdb's copy holds only in-frame clones and misses some; the assay was immunoSEQ multiplex PCR. Found here are roughly 120,000 clones, around 80% of them singletons; the top ten hold about 4.5%. Sequences were obtained from peripheral blood. All receptors derive from a human donor in a cohort sampled during active or convalescent COVID-19.

V and J are TRBV5-1 and TRBJ2-2; 9 bases are a match to TRBD2. This CDR3 contains 17 residues. The ends lost 1 base at V and 4 bases at J; junction bases unmatched: 8. Germline V gene data show CDR1 as SGHRS and CDR2 as YFSETQ. CDR3: CASSLLGLARSTGELFF. The CDR3 DNA is TGCGCCAGCAGCTTGCTGGGACTAGCACGGAGCACCGGGGAGCTGTTTTTT.

A single count supports this clone. This sequence joins TRBV18 and TRBJ2-1; 10 bases fit TRBD1. Germline V gene sequence: CDR1 KGHSH, CDR2 LQKENI. V shed 2 bases and J 5 bases; nucleotides not matched to a gene: 12. This CDR3 region has 18 residues. CDR3 nucleotide sequence: TGTGCCAGCTCACCAACGGCCTCCGGGACAGGGGCCAACAATGAGCAGTTCTTC. This encodes CASSPTASGTGANNEQFF.

The rearrangement uses TRBV7-8 and TRBJ2-4; a possible D gene is TRBD2 (5 bases). Looked up from germline, CDR1 is SGHVS and CDR2 is FQNEAQ. The germline V and J ends were trimmed by 1 base and 0 bases, with 13 bases remaining between them. The CDR3 has 17 amino acids. CDR3 nucleotides: TGTGCCAGCAGCTTAGGAGGGTTTGGCTTAGCCAAAAACATTCAGTACTTC. Its protein product is CASSLGGFGLAKNIQYF.

The chain combines TRBV6-1 with TRBJ1-2; unclear D gene. CDR3 size: 14 residues. The germline gives CDR1 MNHNS, CDR2 SASEGT. V lost 3 bases to trimming and J lost 4 bases, with 12 bases between them. CDR3 residues: CASSEPGLGYGYTF. The CDR3 DNA sequence: TGTGCCAGCAGTGAGCCGGGGTTGGGCTATGGCTACACCTTC.

The gene calls are TRBV5-1 and TRBJ2-1; TRBD1 agrees at 10 bases. The CDR3 spans 14 residues. CDR1 is SGHRS, CDR2 YFSETQ, per germline. The V segment lost 6 bases and the J segment 8 bases; nucleotides outside the gene matches: 8. CDR3 in amino acids: CASTAGQGMDEQFF. The CDR3 region has the DNA TGCGCCAGCACCGCGGGACAGGGGATGGATGAGCAGTTCTTC. The full variable domain, in which reference TRBV5-1 and TRBJ2-1 provide the parts outside the CDR3, is KAGVTQTPRYLIKTRGQQVTLSCSPISGHRSVSWYQQTPGQGLQFLFEYFSETQRNKGNFPGRFSGRQFSNSRSEMNVSTLELGDSALYLCASTAGQGMDEQFFGPGTRLTVL.

The chain uses TRBV24-1 and TRBJ2-5, with 13 bases lining up with TRBD2. V trimming: 3 bases; J trimming: 3 bases; junction bases outside the gene matches: 12. This CDR3 comprises 19 residues. Germline V gene lookup returns CDR1 KGHDR and CDR2 SFDVKD. DNA of the CDR3: TGTGCCACCAGTGATGCCATGACTAGCGGGAGGTCCACCGAAGAGACCCAGTACTTC. The encoded protein is CATSDAMTSGRSTEETQYF.

The V gene is TRBV2, the J gene TRBJ2-3; D may be TRBD1 (7 bases). Germline lookup yields CDR1 SNHLY and CDR2 FYNNEI. The CDR3 has 14 residues. The germline V and J ends were trimmed by 6 bases and 7 bases, with 17 bases remaining between them. The CDR3 region is CASSGGGGINTQYF. CDR3 nucleotides: TGTGCCAGCAGCGGAGGAGGGGGCATAAATACGCAGTATTTT.

This clone came up a few times. The chain employs TRBV9 and TRBJ2-1; TRBD1 matches 8 bases. The CDR3 totals 15 residues. The junction had 7 bases not matched to a gene; V was cut back by 0 bases and J by 8 bases. CDR1 is SGDLS and CDR2 is YYNGEE in the germline V gene. The CDR3 is CASSVETGVVYEQFF. The CDR3 DNA sequence: TGTGCCAGCAGCGTAGAGACAGGGGTCGTCTATGAGCAGTTCTTC.

The V call is TRBV11-2, the J call TRBJ2-5; D unresolved. The CDR3 has 14 residues. V lost 3 bases and J lost 5, with 13 bases in between. Germline-derived CDR1 and CDR2 are SGHAT and FQNNGV. CDR3 region: CASSLSPSQETQYF. The CDR3, as DNA: TGTGCCAGCAGCTTGTCCCCCTCCCAGGAGACCCAGTACTTC.

V gene TRBV2 combines with J gene TRBJ2-2, with TRBD2 matching over 10 bases. J gave up 1 base and V 6 bases, and 5 bases lay outside the gene matches. This CDR3 region has 16 residues. Germline CDR1 is SNHLY and CDR2 is FYNNEI. CDR3 bases: TGTGCCAGCAGGTCGGGACTAGCGAGGAACACCGGGGAGCTGTTTTTT. This translates into CASRSGLARNTGELFF.

The V call is TRBV5-1, the J call TRBJ2-1; 7 bases agree with TRBD2. Germline CDR1 and CDR2: SGHRS and YFSETQ. The CDR3 runs 14 residues. With V trimmed by 4 bases and J by 2 bases, 3 bases remained unmatched. CDR3 in DNA: TGCGCCAGCAGCCACGGGGGGACCTACAATGAGCAGTTCTTC. This codes for CASSHGGTYNEQFF.

The rearrangement links TRBV14 to TRBJ1-2, with D unresolved. Germline V CDR1 and CDR2: SGHDN, FVKESK. Trimming shortened V by 1 base and J by 5 bases, and 8 bases separated the two germline ends. This CDR3 region has 13 residues. Written as DNA, the CDR3 is TGTGCCAGCAGCCAAGGAGGATGGTATGGCTACACCTTC. It encodes CASSQGGWYGYTF.

This clone was seen a single time. The chain joins TRBV21-1 to TRBJ2-2; the table calls TRBD2, which could not be checked here. TRBV21-1 is an annotated pseudogene. The CDR3 is made up of 17 amino acids. CDR3 DNA: TGTGCCAGCAGCGAAGGACTAGCGGGAGTGAACACCGGGGAGCTGTTTTTT. Encoded protein: CASSEGLAGVNTGELFF.

This chain joins TRBV6-6 and TRBJ1-4; tentative D call: TRBD1 (6 bases). The CDR3 spans 15 residues. Germline loops: CDR1 MNHNY, CDR2 SVGAGI (reference sequence). The germline V and J ends were trimmed by 0 bases and 7 bases, with 12 bases remaining between them. The CDR3 DNA is TGTGCCAGCAGTTACTCAAGGGGGAGGGGTGAAAAACTGTTTTTT. Protein sequence: CASSYSRGRGEKLFF.